This TCR beta chain was identified in a study of T cell responses to AZD1222 COVID-19 vaccine. At the level of the study: Second doses that came at about 4 or about 12 weeks were put together. Study-level findings and limits: The donor group comprised mostly white British people and more females; the analysis possibly underestimated clonal diversity. Just 5 to 7 AZD1222 recipients were seropositive at baseline.

To note about this clone: The antigen remains undetermined.

TCRdb keeps only in-frame clones here, not all; method: immunoSEQ multiplex PCR. Altogether about 140,000 clones are present, around nine tenths being singletons, with the ten largest covering about 4.4%. Germline CDR1 LNHDA, CDR2 SQIVND (reference sequence). The CDR3 is made up of 15 amino acids. V gave up 1 base and J gave up 0 bases, with 7 bases separating them. The material sequenced was peripheral blood, taken on day 0 of AZD1222 vaccination. The TCR comes from an adult in good health. The V and J genes are TRBV19 and TRBJ1-5; D is undetermined. The CDR3 region has the DNA TGTGCCAGTAGTATAGTGTGGGGTAGCAATCAGCCCCAGCATTTT. Protein sequence: CASSIVWGSNQPQHF.